The 31 T cell receptor beta chains below all came from one sample that was sequenced in a study of T cell changes during pregnancy in multiple sclerosis. Method: immunoSEQ multiplex PCR; TCRdb's copy keeps in-frame clones and lacks some. Counted here are 72,000 or so clones, 93% occurring once; the ten biggest clones make up 2.5%. Specimen: peripheral blood, collected in the second trimester of pregnancy. Receptors were obtained from a female donor with multiple sclerosis, enrolled in a pregnancy study.

This chain joins TRBV28 and TRBJ1-3; no clear D. CDR3 length: 17 amino acids. Germline CDR1 is MDHEN and CDR2 is SYDVKM. Trimming pared 1 base from V and 3 bases from J, leaving 16 bases between. The CDR3 DNA reads as TGTGCCAGCAGTTTATTTCCGTACAGAACTTTTGGAAACACCATATATTTT. The encoded protein is CASSLFPYRTFGNTIYF.

The J gene is TRBJ2-1, the V gene TRBV6-1; 7 positions agree with TRBD2. The CDR3 is 15 amino acids. The trim removed 1 base at V and 5 bases at J, leaving 5 bases unmatched. In germline, CDR1 is MNHNS, CDR2 SASEGT. The CDR3 nucleotides read TGTGCCAGCAGTGAAGGGGAGCGGGGAGACAATGAGCAGTTCTTC. This translates into CASSEGERGDNEQFF.

The chain recombines TRBV18 with TRBJ1-5; the match to TRBD1 covers 11 bases. This CDR3 comprises 17 residues. V gave up 3 bases and J gave up 0 bases; unmatched junction bases: 4. CDR1 and CDR2 (germline): KGHSH, LQKENI. The CDR3 loop reads CASSPGTGGFSNQPQHF. CDR3 coding DNA: TGTGCCAGCTCACCCGGGACAGGGGGGTTTAGCAATCAGCCCCAGCATTTT. The full variable domain, with the rest looked up from reference TRBV18 and TRBJ1-5, is NAGVMQNPRHLVRRRGQEARLRCSPMKGHSHVYWYRQLPEEGLKFMVYLQKENIIDESGMPKERFSAEFPKEGPSILRIQQVVRGDSAAYFCASSPGTGGFSNQPQHFGDGTRLSIL.

The rearrangement uses TRBV7-6 and TRBJ1-1; a possible D gene is TRBD1 (5 bases). The V gene lost 3 bases and the J gene lost 4 bases, with 12 bases spanning the gap. The CDR3 runs 14 residues. Germline CDR1 reads SGHVS; CDR2 reads FNYEAQ. DNA of the CDR3: TGTGCCAGCAGCTTTACGGCCGGGGGCACTGAAGCTTTCTTT. It encodes CASSFTAGGTEAFF.

The chain carries TRBV29-1 and TRBJ2-1, with 9 bases lining up with TRBD1. Germline values: CDR1 SQVTM, CDR2 ANQGSEA. The junction had 4 bases not matched to a gene; V was cut back by 6 bases and J by 7 bases. The CDR3 sequence is 12 residues long. The CDR3 DNA follows: TGCAGCGTGGGACAGGGACTGAATGAGCAGTTCTTC. It encodes CSVGQGLNEQFF.

The chain is built from TRBV5-1 and TRBJ1-1; D is possibly TRBD1 (5 bases). Germline CDR1 reads SGHRS; CDR2 reads YFSETQ. V lost 4 bases to trimming and J lost 1 base, with 11 bases between them. CDR3 length equals 14 residues. The CDR3 protein is CASSGGDGNTEAFF. As DNA, the CDR3 is TGCGCCAGCAGCGGCGGGGACGGGAACACTGAAGCTTTCTTT. The variable domain in full, with the rest retrieved from reference TRBV5-1 and TRBJ1-1, is KAGVTQTPRYLIKTRGQQVTLSCSPISGHRSVSWYQQTPGQGLQFLFEYFSETQRNKGNFPGRFSGRQFSNSRSEMNVSTLELGDSALYLCASSGGDGNTEAFFGQGTRLTVV.

The chain couples TRBV7-8 to TRBJ1-5; no clear D. Trimming took 1 base from V and 9 from J, leaving 16 bases between them. CDR1 SGHVS and CDR2 FQNEAQ come from the germline V gene. This CDR3 region has 15 residues. The chain's CDR3 is CASSLDSLPIMPQHF. The CDR3 DNA follows: TGTGCCAGCAGCTTAGATAGCCTCCCCATCATGCCCCAGCATTTT.

J is TRBJ2-7 and V is TRBV11-2; the D gene is possibly TRBD1 (5 bases). Germline V gene lookup returns CDR1 SGHAT and CDR2 FQNNGV. V lost 4 bases to trimming and J lost 6 bases, with 16 bases between them. The CDR3 consists of 14 residues. The CDR3 region has the DNA TGTGCCAGCAGCTCAATTTCAGGGCTGGGCGAGCAGTACTTC. Translating gives CASSSISGLGEQYF.

Here the CDR3 reads CASRPTGVPYEQYF. The CDR3 DNA reads as TGTGCCAGTAGACCGACAGGAGTCCCCTACGAGCAGTACTTC. The J gene is TRBJ2-7, the V gene TRBV19; possible D gene TRBD1, 6 bases. The CDR3 contains 14 residues. Trimming took off 6 bases at V and 2 bases at J, with 14 bases between the two ends. The germline V gene encodes CDR1 LNHDA and CDR2 SQIVND (reference sequence). The variable domain in full, completed from reference TRBV19 and TRBJ2-7, reads DGGITQSPKYLFRKEGQNVTLSCEQNLNHDAMYWYRQDPGQGLRLIYYSQIVNDFQKGDIAEGYSVSREKKESFPLTVTSAQKNPTAFYLCASRPTGVPYEQYFGPGTRLTVT.

V and J are TRBV6-5 and TRBJ1-6, with TRBD1 as a possible D gene (5 bases). Germline-derived CDR1 and CDR2 are MNHEY and SVGAGI. The germline V and J ends were trimmed by 4 bases and 3 bases, with 10 bases remaining between them. The CDR3 spans 15 residues. The CDR3 loop is CASSSGGGYNSPLHF. The CDR3 region has the DNA TGTGCCAGCAGTTCGGGGGGTGGCTATAATTCACCCCTCCACTTT.

V and J are TRBV2 and TRBJ1-3; D may be TRBD1 (5 bases). The V gene's germline CDR1 is SNHLY and CDR2 FYNNEI. The CDR3 totals 18 residues. V was shortened by 6 bases and J by 4 bases, with 25 bases between the two germline ends. CDR3 sequence (DNA): TGTGCCAGCAGCGCCCCCGGGACTCCGAACCTCTCCGGAAACACCATATATTTT. This gives the protein CASSAPGTPNLSGNTIYF.

This chain connects TRBV9 to TRBJ1-3; unclear D gene. V was trimmed by 4 bases and J by 1 base, leaving 12 bases between them. This CDR3 spans 15 amino acids. From germline, CDR1 is SGDLS and CDR2 YYNGEE. CDR3 region: CASSLNDNSGNTIYF. The CDR3 nucleotides are TGTGCCAGCAGCTTAAATGACAATTCTGGAAACACCATATATTTT.

This chain joins TRBV15 and TRBJ1-4; D unclear. V lost 0 bases to trimming and J lost 7 bases, with 12 bases between them. Per the germline V gene, CDR1 is LNHNV and CDR2 is YYDKDF (reference sequence). The CDR3 covers 15 residues. The CDR3 DNA follows: TGTGCCACCAGCAGAGATCGGGAACTGGGTGAAAAACTGTTTTTT. It yields the protein CATSRDRELGEKLFF.

This clone was seen once. The chain links TRBV27 to TRBJ2-1; the match to TRBD2 covers 8 bases. Germline V gives CDR1 MNHEY, CDR2 SMNVEV (reference sequence). The CDR3 spans 15 residues. V lost 0 bases to trimming and J lost 8 bases; unmatched junction nucleotides: 6. CDR3 residues: CASSLSPAGEDEQFF. The CDR3 nucleotides are TGTGCCAGCAGTTTATCCCCAGCGGGAGAGGATGAGCAGTTCTTC.

The chain carries TRBV7-9 and TRBJ2-7; D may be TRBD1 (6 bases). Germline CDR1 is SEHNR and CDR2 is FQNEAQ (reference sequence). Trimming removed 1 base from V and 1 base from J, with 8 bases in between. This CDR3 has 14 residues. The CDR3 region is CASSLDGQSYEQYF. DNA of the CDR3: TGTGCCAGCAGCTTAGACGGACAGTCCTACGAGCAGTACTTC.

The chain carries TRBV7-2 and TRBJ1-1, with TRBD1 matching 7 bases. The CDR3 covers 16 residues. The germline V gene has CDR1 SGHTA and CDR2 FQGNSA. V lost 5 bases to trimming and J lost 5 bases; unmatched junction nucleotides: 14. As DNA, the CDR3 is TGTGCCAGCAGCCGGCGCGTCGTGACAGGGCAAACTGAAGCTTTCTTT. It translates to CASSRRVVTGQTEAFF. The whole variable domain, filled in from reference TRBV7-2 and TRBJ1-1, reads GAGVSQSPSNKVTEKGKDVELRCDPISGHTALYWYRQSLGQGLEFLIYFQGNSAPDKSGLPSDRFSAERTGGSVSTLTIQRTQQEDSAVYLCASSRRVVTGQTEAFFGQGTRLTVV.

This clone was seen only once. CDR3 residues: CASSQTTGGAGGYTF. The CDR3 DNA sequence: TGTGCCAGCAGCCAGACGACAGGGGGCGCCGGCGGCTACACCTTC. This rearrangement joins TRBV9 to TRBJ1-2; 10 bases line up with TRBD1. With V trimmed by 4 bases and J by 8 bases, 11 bases remained unmatched. The CDR3 is 15 amino acids. The germline V gene encodes CDR1 SGDLS and CDR2 YYNGEE.

This chain connects TRBV28 to TRBJ2-3; TRBD1 aligns across 9 bases. V lost 6 bases, J lost 3 bases, and 4 bases stayed unmatched. This CDR3 is built from 14 residues. CDR1 and CDR2 from the germline V gene are MDHEN and SYDVKM. The CDR3 sequence: CASRGGTGTDTQYF. In DNA, the CDR3 is TGTGCCAGCAGAGGAGGGACAGGGACAGATACGCAGTATTTT.

The genes are TRBV4-1 and TRBJ1-4, with D perhaps matching TRBD1 (6 bases). The CDR3 contains 17 residues. Per germline, CDR1 MGHRA and CDR2 YSYEKL. V was pared by 5 bases and J by 0 bases, with 16 bases between. This CDR3 is CASSSERTAATNEKLFF. CDR3 coding DNA: TGCGCCAGCAGCTCGGAACGGACAGCTGCAACTAATGAAAAACTGTTTTTT.

J is TRBJ1-1 and V is TRBV14; D might be TRBD1 (5 bases). Germline V CDR1 and CDR2: SGHDN, FVKESK. V lost 3 bases to trimming and J lost 2 bases, with 16 bases between them. The length of the CDR3 is 16 residues. For the CDR3, the DNA is TGTGCCAGCAGCCAGCAGACAGCCCGGTTTAACACTGAAGCTTTCTTT. It yields the protein CASSQQTARFNTEAFF.

The V and J genes are TRBV19 and TRBJ1-5; D might be TRBD1 (5 bases). Between the trimmed V and J ends, which lost 4 bases and 1 base, there was a span of 14 bases. CDR3 length: 16 residues. Germline V gives CDR1 LNHDA, CDR2 SQIVND (reference sequence). The CDR3 here is CASSRGGSISNQPQHF. DNA of the CDR3: TGTGCCAGTAGTAGGGGGGGATCAATAAGCAATCAGCCCCAGCATTTT.

V gene TRBV6-1 combines with J gene TRBJ2-2, with TRBD2 matching over 10 bases. From germline, CDR1 is MNHNS and CDR2 SASEGT. V shed 2 bases, J shed 7 bases, and the junction held 13 bases outside the gene matches. This CDR3 spans 18 amino acids. This CDR3 is CASSELELAGLGGGELFF. The CDR3 DNA sequence: TGTGCCAGCAGTGAACTCGAACTAGCGGGGCTCGGGGGCGGGGAGCTGTTTTTT.

The genes are TRBV6-5 and TRBJ1-6; D not certain. This CDR3 is 14 amino acids long. V shed 5 bases and J shed 13 bases, with 18 bases lying between them. CDR1 MNHEY and CDR2 SVGAGI come from the germline V gene. CDR3 sequence (DNA): TGTGCCAGCAGTCGGGTCACGGGAGACCGGCCCCTCCACTTT. Translation: CASSRVTGDRPLHF.

CDR3 sequence (DNA): TGTGCCAGCACCTCGAGCCCGACAGCGAGATTTAATGAGCAGTTCTTC. The encoded protein is CASTSSPTARFNEQFF. The chain has TRBV7-8 and TRBJ2-1; D may be TRBD1 (5 bases). Per germline, CDR1 SGHVS and CDR2 FQNEAQ. V dropped 7 bases and J dropped 7 bases, with 23 bases sitting between them. The CDR3 has 16 amino acids.

The genes are TRBV29-1 and TRBJ2-1; TRBD1 matches 9 bases. The CDR3 is made up of 15 amino acids. Trimming at V came to 6 bases and at J to 1 base, leaving 7 bases not matched to a gene. Looked up from germline, CDR1 is SQVTM and CDR2 is ANQGSEA. CDR3 coding DNA: TGCAGCGTGGCGGACAGGGGTAGATCCTACAATGAGCAGTTCTTC. Residues: CSVADRGRSYNEQFF.

The chain recombines TRBV4-2 with TRBJ1-4, with 11 bases matching TRBD1. Unmatched junction bases numbered 11, after V lost 4 bases and J lost 10 bases. Germline V gives CDR1 LGHNA, CDR2 YNFKEQ. The CDR3 is 16 amino acids. CDR3 loop: CASSPQGGQGAGKLFF. In DNA form, the CDR3 reads TGTGCCAGCAGCCCCCAAGGAGGACAGGGGGCAGGAAAACTGTTTTTT.

The chain is built from TRBV19 and TRBJ1-2; tentative D call: TRBD1 (5 bases). CDR3 size: 12 residues. Germline CDR1 and CDR2: LNHDA and SQIVND (reference sequence). Trimming took off 8 bases at V and 4 bases at J, with 11 bases between the two ends. CDR3 amino acids: CASWGGAYGYTF. The CDR3 nucleotides are TGTGCCAGTTGGGGAGGGGCCTATGGCTACACCTTC. The whole variable domain, remainder taken from reference TRBV19 and TRBJ1-2, is DGGITQSPKYLFRKEGQNVTLSCEQNLNHDAMYWYRQDPGQGLRLIYYSQIVNDFQKGDIAEGYSVSREKKESFPLTVTSAQKNPTAFYLCASWGGAYGYTFGSGTRLTVV.

The chain combines TRBV7-3 with TRBJ2-3; 9 bases match TRBD2. Germline V gives CDR1 SGHTA, CDR2 FQGTGA. The V and J ends lost 5 bases and 7 bases, in that order; junction bases with no gene match: 13. There are 16 residues in the CDR3. In DNA, the CDR3 is TGTGCCAGCAGCCCCAACGGCGGGGGGGAATTACATACGCAGTATTTT. Translating it yields CASSPNGGGELHTQYF.

V is TRBV2 and J is TRBJ1-2, with 11 positions matching TRBD1. With 6 bases clipped from V and 2 bases from J, the junction kept 2 bases outside the gene matches. The CDR3 consists of 14 residues. Germline V gives CDR1 SNHLY, CDR2 FYNNEI. CDR3 amino acids: CASRDRGPNYGYTF. The CDR3 DNA sequence: TGTGCCAGCAGGGACAGGGGGCCGAACTATGGCTACACCTTC.

This rearrangement joins TRBV7-3 to TRBJ1-2; the D gene is possibly TRBD1 (5 bases). Trimming cost V 2 bases and J 8 bases, with 12 bases left between them. This CDR3 spans 13 amino acids. The V gene's germline CDR1 is SGHTA and CDR2 FQGTGA. The CDR3 spells CASSLVAGWGYTF. The CDR3 DNA is TGTGCCAGCAGCTTAGTAGCAGGGTGGGGCTACACCTTC.

The V gene is TRBV7-9, the J gene TRBJ2-2; D gene uncertain. V lost 1 base and J 5 bases, leaving 14 bases between the germline ends. The CDR3 loop spans 16 amino acids. Germline V gives CDR1 SEHNR, CDR2 FQNEAQ (reference sequence). The CDR3 is CASSLGANRGTGELFF. CDR3 nucleotide sequence: TGTGCCAGCAGCTTAGGCGCCAACCGAGGAACCGGGGAGCTGTTTTTT.